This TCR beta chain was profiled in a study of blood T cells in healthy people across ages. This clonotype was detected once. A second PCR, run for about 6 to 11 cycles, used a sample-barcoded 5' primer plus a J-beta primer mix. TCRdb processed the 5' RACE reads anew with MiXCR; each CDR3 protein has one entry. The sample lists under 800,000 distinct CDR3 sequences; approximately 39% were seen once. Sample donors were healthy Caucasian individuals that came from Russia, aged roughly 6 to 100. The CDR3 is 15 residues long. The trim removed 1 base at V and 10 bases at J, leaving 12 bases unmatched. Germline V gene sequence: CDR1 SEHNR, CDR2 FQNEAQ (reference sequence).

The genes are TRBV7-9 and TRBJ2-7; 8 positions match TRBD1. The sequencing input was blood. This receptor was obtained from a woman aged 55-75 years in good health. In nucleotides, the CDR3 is TGTGCCAGCAGCTTAGGCCTCGGACAGGGCGAATCCCAGTACTTC. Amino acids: CASSLGLGQGESQYF.